This passage covers 19 T cell receptor beta chains from one sample sequenced in a study of blood T cell repertoires in COVID-19. The table came from immunoSEQ multiplex PCR; TCRdb's copy has only in-frame clones and leaves some out. The data hold about 150,000 clones, with about 85% observed a single time. Sequenced sample: peripheral blood. All receptors come from an older woman with acute or convalescent COVID-19.

The J gene is TRBJ2-3, the V gene TRBV3-1 (or the pseudogene TRBV3-2), with 11 bases lining up with TRBD2. Germline CDR1 LGHDT, CDR2 YNNKEL (reference sequence). V lost 3 bases, J lost 2 bases, and 13 bases stayed unmatched. This CDR3 spans 19 amino acids. CDR3 bases: TGTGCCAGCAGCCAGTTGAGCGATAGCGGGGGGGCCTCCACAGATACGCAGTATTTT. It translates to CASSQLSDSGGASTDTQYF.

The chain has TRBV19 and TRBJ2-1, with 8 nucleotides matching TRBD2. CDR1 and CDR2 from the germline V gene are LNHDA and SQIVND (reference sequence). Losses at the gene ends were 6 bases for V and 6 bases for J; bases not matched to a gene: 10. CDR3 length: 15 amino acids. The CDR3 coding sequence is TGTGCCAGTAGGGGAGCGGGGGTGCTTGGCAATGAGCAGTTCTTC. This encodes CASRGAGVLGNEQFF.

The chain employs TRBV28 and TRBJ1-6; 7 nucleotides line up with TRBD1. The J segment lost 8 bases and the V segment lost 2 bases, leaving 6 bases of the junction unmatched. Germline V gives CDR1 MDHEN, CDR2 SYDVKM. The CDR3 contains 15 residues. The CDR3 DNA reads as TGTGCCAGCAGTTTAGGGACAGTGTCTGATTCACCCCTCCACTTT. It codes for CASSLGTVSDSPLHF.

V gene TRBV11-2 combines with J gene TRBJ1-2; D is unresolved. With 1 base removed from V and 6 bases from J, the gap between germline ends came to 6 bases. There are 12 residues in the CDR3. From germline, CDR1 is SGHAT and CDR2 FQNNGV. CDR3 amino acids: CASSLGRDGYTF. The DNA for the CDR3 is TGTGCCAGCAGCTTAGGTCGGGATGGCTACACCTTC.

This clone showed up just once. This chain connects TRBV4-2 to TRBJ2-2; 13 bases line up with TRBD2. With V trimmed by 1 base and J by 7 bases, 15 bases remained unmatched. This CDR3 is built from 20 residues. Germline V lookup: CDR1 LGHNA, CDR2 YNFKEQ. In DNA form, the CDR3 reads TGTGCCAGCAGCCAAGGACACCGAACTAGCGGGGGGGCCTTTGGCGGGGAGCTGTTTTTT. It encodes CASSQGHRTSGGAFGGELFF.

The chain uses TRBV5-1 and TRBJ2-2; 7 nucleotides line up with TRBD1. Germline V gene sequence: CDR1 SGHRS, CDR2 YFSETQ. V lost 3 bases and J lost 9; bases outside the gene matches: 11. This CDR3 spans 15 amino acids. CDR3 sequence reads: CASSWTRDSHRELFF. The CDR3 bases are TGCGCCAGCAGCTGGACCAGGGACAGCCACCGGGAGCTGTTTTTT.

This clone was seen a handful of times. The chain links TRBV23-1 to TRBJ1-5; maybe TRBD1 (5 bases). TRBV23-1 is noted as an ORF with a role that remains uncertain. Trimming stripped 6 bases from V and 5 bases from J, with 20 bases between. The CDR3 extends over 16 amino acids. CDR3: CASRPPGQGSYQPQHF. The CDR3 DNA reads as TGCGCCAGCAGACCTCCGGGCCAGGGATCCTATCAGCCCCAGCATTTT.

The DNA for the CDR3 is TGTGCCAGCAGCCGCCGGACAGAGACAGATACGCAGTATTTT. Translating it yields CASSRRTETDTQYF. The chain links TRBV3-1 (or the pseudogene TRBV3-2) to TRBJ2-3, with D perhaps matching TRBD1 (6 bases). The CDR3 contains 14 residues. The germline V gene encodes CDR1 LGHDT and CDR2 YNNKEL (reference sequence). V was shortened by 4 bases and J by 3 bases, with 11 bases between the two germline ends.

This clone showed up just once. The chain uses TRBV18 and TRBJ2-7; 10 positions match TRBD1. CDR3 length: 15 amino acids. The V segment lost 2 bases and the J segment 2 bases; nucleotides outside the gene matches: 3. Germline CDR1 KGHSH, CDR2 LQKENI. CDR3 nucleotide sequence: TGTGCCAGCTCACCAATCGGGACAGGGGCCTACGAGCAGTACTTC. Translated: CASSPIGTGAYEQYF.

This rearrangement joins TRBV29-1 to TRBJ2-1, with 9 bases identical to TRBD1. J lost 10 bases, V lost 2 bases, and 9 bases had no gene match. The V gene's germline CDR1 is SQVTM and CDR2 ANQGSEA. The CDR3 spans 14 residues. The CDR3 nucleotides are TGCAGCGTTGAAACAGACAGGGGGATTAAAGAGCAGTTCTTC. Translation gives CSVETDRGIKEQFF.

The gene calls are TRBV15 and TRBJ1-4, with D perhaps TRBD1 (6 bases). Trimming removed 0 bases at V and 4 bases at J, with 12 bases between. CDR1 and CDR2 from the germline V gene are LNHNV and YYDKDF (reference sequence). The CDR3 loop spans 16 amino acids. CDR3 sequence reads: CATSRDDRRINEKLFF. In nucleotides, the CDR3 is TGTGCCACCAGCAGAGACGACAGGCGGATTAATGAAAAACTGTTTTTT.

The V and J genes are TRBV6-5 and TRBJ2-7; 10 bases agree with TRBD2. The CDR3 sequence is 13 residues long. CDR1 is MNHEY and CDR2 is SVGAGI in the germline V gene. V lost 5 bases to trimming and J lost 4 bases; unmatched junction nucleotides: 2. CDR3 in DNA: TGTGCCAGCAGTCTTAGCGGGGGGTACGAGCAGTACGTC. Protein: CASSLSGGYEQYV.

The genes are TRBV6-2 or TRBV6-3 and TRBJ2-1; the D gene is possibly TRBD1 (6 bases). The CDR3 contains 15 residues. Germline-derived CDR1 and CDR2 are MNHEY and SVGEGT. The germline V and J ends were trimmed by 4 bases and 7 bases, with 17 bases remaining between them. CDR3 region: CASSLGTTGGNEQFF. The CDR3 DNA reads as TGTGCCAGCAGTTTGGGGACAACGGGTGGAAATGAGCAGTTCTTC.

The chain uses TRBV15 and TRBJ2-5; 7 positions match TRBD2. Germline CDR1 reads LNHNV; CDR2 reads YYDKDF (reference sequence). Losses at the gene ends were 0 bases for V and 7 bases for J; bases not matched to a gene: 11. This CDR3 comprises 16 residues. CDR3 DNA sequence: TGTGCCACCAGCAGAGAGGCGGGAGACCGGGCTTGGACCCAGTACTTC. Its protein product is CATSREAGDRAWTQYF.

This clone was detected only once. The CDR3 sequence: CASSLGSRASQSFTDTQYF. In DNA form, the CDR3 reads TGTGCCAGCAGCTTAGGATCGCGGGCGAGCCAATCGTTCACAGATACGCAGTATTTT. V usage is TRBV13 and J usage is TRBJ2-3; TRBD2 might be the D (5 bases). Germline V CDR1 and CDR2: PRHDT, FYEKMQ (reference sequence). The CDR3 has 19 amino acids. V was shortened by 0 bases and J by 2 bases, with 21 bases between the two germline ends.

V usage is TRBV18 and J usage is TRBJ1-2; D uncertain. Germline CDR1 reads KGHSH; CDR2 reads LQKENI. Trimming shortened V by 0 bases and J by 6 bases, and 8 bases separated the two germline ends. The CDR3 has 13 residues. In DNA, the CDR3 is TGTGCCAGCTCACCACCGAGGCAAAATGGCTACACCTTC. Protein product: CASSPPRQNGYTF. Supplemented by reference TRBV18 and TRBJ1-2, the full variable domain reads NAGVMQNPRHLVRRRGQEARLRCSPMKGHSHVYWYRQLPEEGLKFMVYLQKENIIDESGMPKERFSAEFPKEGPSILRIQQVVRGDSAAYFCASSPPRQNGYTFGSGTRLTVV.

CDR3 sequence reads: CASRLTVQETQYF. The CDR3 DNA is TGTGCCAGCAGATTGACAGTCCAAGAGACCCAGTACTTC. The chain couples TRBV6-6 to TRBJ2-5; D perhaps matches TRBD1 (5 bases). CDR1 and CDR2 from the germline V gene are MNHNY and SVGAGI (reference sequence). Trimming took off 6 bases at V and 1 base at J, with 9 bases between the two ends. The CDR3 is 13 amino acids.

The chain joins TRBV19 to TRBJ1-2; 8 nucleotides match TRBD1. Germline V gene lookup returns CDR1 LNHDA and CDR2 SQIVND (reference sequence). CDR3 length equals 14 residues. J gave up 4 bases and V 5 bases, and 6 bases lay outside the gene matches. The CDR3 region is CASSASGGFYGYTF. CDR3 bases: TGTGCCAGTAGTGCGTCAGGGGGCTTCTATGGCTACACCTTC.

In its sample, this clone was seen once. This chain connects TRBV12-3 or TRBV12-4 to TRBJ1-1; 7 positions match TRBD1. Unmatched junction bases numbered 4, after V lost 5 bases and J lost 4 bases. The CDR3 length is 13 residues. In DNA form, the CDR3 reads TGTGCCAGCAGTATAGACAGGGTCACTGAAGCTTTCTTT. Protein: CASSIDRVTEAFF.